A selection of T cell receptor beta chains follows, all from one sample in a study of blood T cell repertoires in COVID-19. Profiling relied on immunoSEQ multiplex PCR, and the TCRdb table lists in-frame clones only, not all of them. The repertoire has 30,000 to 40,000 clones, roughly four fifths of them found once; the top ten carry approximately 40%. Sequencing was carried out using peripheral blood. These receptors were obtained from an elderly man with active or convalescent COVID-19. Both conserved end residues are part of each CDR3. A D gene is named only where the DNA matches it firmly. The size entry is marked missing in some rows and otherwise reads once, few, many or a size class.

V	J	D	size	DNA	CDR3
TRBV28	TRBJ1-1	NA	few	TGTGCCAGCAGACGAGCGGCAGGGGCGGAAGCTTTCTTT	CASRRAAGAEAFF
TRBV27	TRBJ1-4	NA	NA	TGTGCCAGCAGCACCCGTCGGGACATCAATGAAAAACTGTTTTTT	CASSTRRDINEKLFF
TRBV18	TRBJ2-1	TRBD1	many	TGTGCCAGCTCCGGGACAGACATTTACAATGAGCAGTTCTTC	CASSGTDIYNEQFF
TRBV3-1/TRBV3-2	TRBJ2-1	TRBD2	NA	TGTGCCAGCAGTGGGTCTTTAGCGGGCTCCTACAATGAGCAGTTCTTC	CASSGSLAGSYNEQFF
TRBV19	TRBJ2-7	TRBD1	once	TGTGCCAGTAGTATGGGACAGGGACGCTACGAGCAGTACTTC	CASSMGQGRYEQYF
TRBV5-6	TRBJ1-5	NA	NA	TGTGCCAGCACCCTTGGGAGGGGGACAATCAATCAGCCCCAGCATTTT	CASTLGRGTINQPQHF
TRBV28	TRBJ2-7	TRBD2	once	TGTGCCAGCAGTCCCACTAGCGGGAGAGAGTACTTC	CASSPTSGREYF
TRBV4-1	TRBJ1-5	NA	NA	TGCGCCAGCAGCCAAGACAGGGGAGTCAATCAGCCCCAGCATTTT	CASSQDRGVNQPQHF
TRBV6-1	TRBJ1-6	NA	NA	TGTGCCAGCAGTAAAGGAGTCGGCAGGGCAGAATCACCCCTCCACTTT	CASSKGVGRAESPLHF
TRBV29-1	TRBJ2-3	TRBD2	once	TGCAGCGTGGGACGATTAGCGGGATCCACAGATACGCAGTATTTT	CSVGRLAGSTDTQYF
TRBV12-3/TRBV12-4	TRBJ1-5	TRBD1	NA	TGTGCCAGCAGCGACAGGGGGCCTGGGCCCCAGCATTTT	CASSDRGPGPQHF
TRBV14	TRBJ2-1	NA	NA	TGTGCCAGCAGCCAAGTGATCCGGGACTCGAGCCATGAGCAGTTCTTC	CASSQVIRDSSHEQFF
TRBV5-6	TRBJ2-5	TRBD2	NA	TGTGCCAGCAGCTTGGGCGGGAGTCGGGGAGAGACCCAGTACTTC	CASSLGGSRGETQYF
TRBV27	TRBJ2-1	TRBD1	few	TGTGCCAGCAGTTTCTCGGACAGGGGGTCTGAGCAGTTCTTC	CASSFSDRGSEQFF
TRBV19	TRBJ2-1	NA	NA	TGTGCCAGTAGTATTGCGGGACTTTACAATGAGCAGTTCTTC	CASSIAGLYNEQFF
TRBV19	TRBJ1-4	NA	NA	TGTGCCAGTAGTATTGGGCAGGGGCAAGAAAAACTGTTTTTT	CASSIGQGQEKLFF
TRBV28	TRBJ1-1	TRBD1	NA	TGTGCCAGCACCCCCCACGGGACAGGGAACACTGAAGCTTTCTTT	CASTPHGTGNTEAFF
TRBV5-4	TRBJ1-2	TRBD1	NA	TGTGCCAGCAGCGGGACAGACTATGGCTACACCTTC	CASSGTDYGYTF
TRBV19	TRBJ2-3	NA	once	TGTGCCAGTAGTGGGGCCGACACAGATACGCAGTATTTT	CASSGADTDTQYF
TRBV9	TRBJ2-1	NA	NA	TGTGCCAGCTCCCGGACAGTGATGGTAAATGAGCAGTTCTTC	CASSRTVMVNEQFF
TRBV19	TRBJ2-7	TRBD1	NA	TGTGCCAGTAGCTATACCGGGACAGGGGGCTACGAGCAGTACTTC	CASSYTGTGGYEQYF
TRBV7-9	TRBJ2-1	TRBD2	NA	TGTGCCAGCAGCTTAGCTTCACCCCTAGCGGATGAGCAGTTCTTC	CASSLASPLADEQFF
TRBV10-1	TRBJ2-5	NA	NA	TGCGCCAGCAGTGAGTCCCCTTGGAGTCCCCAGTACTTC	CASSESPWSPQYF
TRBV24-1	TRBJ2-3	TRBD1	NA	TGTGCCACCAGTCAAGGGGGACAGGGGGCCGATACGCAGTATTTT	CATSQGGQGADTQYF
TRBV2	TRBJ2-2	NA	NA	TGTGCCAGCAGTGAAGGGTCTTTGGGAGCCGGGGAGCTGTTTTTT	CASSEGSLGAGELFF
TRBV7-9	TRBJ2-3	TRBD2	NA	TGTGCCAGCAGTATCAGCGGGGACCGCACAGATACGCAGTATTTT	CASSISGDRTDTQYF
TRBV6-2/TRBV6-3	TRBJ2-1	TRBD2	NA	TGTGCCAGCAGACCTAGCGGGAGCACTTACAATGAGCAGTTCTTC	CASRPSGSTYNEQFF
TRBV5-4	TRBJ2-7	NA	few	TGTGCCAGCAGCTTTCAGGGAACCTACGAGCAGTACTTC	CASSFQGTYEQYF
TRBV18	TRBJ2-2	NA	NA	TGTGCCAGCTCCCGGGGATGGGAAACGGCCGGGGAGCTGTTTTTT	CASSRGWETAGELFF
TRBV11-2	TRBJ2-3	TRBD2	few	TGTGCCAGCAGTTATGCGGGGGGCAGCACAGATACGCAGTATTTT	CASSYAGGSTDTQYF